These T cell receptor beta chains were read from a single sample in a study of T cell responses to AZD1222 COVID-19 vaccine. Generated by immunoSEQ multiplex PCR, the TCRdb table keeps only in-frame clones and is missing some. This sample has about 110,000 clones, with roughly 87% found just once. The sample was peripheral blood, taken on day 0 of AZD1222 vaccination. Receptors were obtained from an adult in good health. Each CDR3 is given with its conserved first and last residue. The order of the fields is V gene, D gene, J gene, clone size, CDR3 DNA, CDR3 protein. The D gene is left open where the match is weak. Not all rows give a size; the values are once, few, many and, for expanded clones, a class.

v_call: TRBV7-9
d_call: .
j_call: TRBJ2-3
clone_size: .
cdr3_nt: TGTGCCAGCAGCACGGGGTTGTGGGATGCTAGCACAGATACGCAGTATTTT
cdr3_aa: CASSTGLWDASTDTQYF

v_call: TRBV7-6
d_call: .
j_call: TRBJ2-7
clone_size: .
cdr3_nt: TGTGCCAGCACCCCATCACTGGGGTGGCGCGAGGAGCAGTACTTC
cdr3_aa: CASTPSLGWREEQYF

v_call: TRBV12-3/TRBV12-4
d_call: TRBD1
j_call: TRBJ2-1
clone_size: .
cdr3_nt: TGTGCCAGCAGTCACAGGGGTTTTGAGCAGTTCTTC
cdr3_aa: CASSHRGFEQFF

v_call: TRBV5-4
d_call: TRBD1
j_call: TRBJ2-1
clone_size: .
cdr3_nt: TGTGCCAGCAGCACGGACAGGGCCCTTTACAATGAGCAGTTCTTC
cdr3_aa: CASSTDRALYNEQFF

v_call: TRBV28
d_call: .
j_call: TRBJ1-1
clone_size: .
cdr3_nt: TGTGCCAGCAGTTTACAGAACACTGAAGCTTTCTTT
cdr3_aa: CASSLQNTEAFF

v_call: TRBV11-2
d_call: .
j_call: TRBJ2-7
clone_size: .
cdr3_nt: TGTGCCAGCAGCTTAGATGAGCCCCTACGGGGCAGGGGTATCTACGAGCAGTACTTC
cdr3_aa: CASSLDEPLRGRGIYEQYF

v_call: TRBV5-6
d_call: .
j_call: TRBJ1-2
clone_size: once
cdr3_nt: TGTGCCAGCAGCTTAAGGGGCTATGGCTACACCTTC
cdr3_aa: CASSLRGYGYTF

v_call: TRBV19
d_call: .
j_call: TRBJ1-5
clone_size: .
cdr3_nt: TGTGCCAGTAGTCTTCGATTGGGCAGGGTCAATCAGCCCCAGCATTTT
cdr3_aa: CASSLRLGRVNQPQHF

v_call: TRBV9
d_call: TRBD1
j_call: TRBJ2-5
clone_size: .
cdr3_nt: TGTGCCAGCAGCGTAGGGCAGGGGGCGAGGGAGACCCAGTACTTC
cdr3_aa: CASSVGQGARETQYF

v_call: TRBV7-2
d_call: TRBD2
j_call: TRBJ2-1
clone_size: .
cdr3_nt: TGTGCCAGCAGCTTAAGTCTAGCGGGGGGGAATGAGCAGTTCTTC
cdr3_aa: CASSLSLAGGNEQFF

v_call: TRBV5-4
d_call: TRBD2
j_call: TRBJ2-7
clone_size: few
cdr3_nt: TGTGCCAGCAGCCGAGTCCCGGGACTAGCGGTAAGCTCCTACGAGCAGTACTTC
cdr3_aa: CASSRVPGLAVSSYEQYF

v_call: TRBV4-3
d_call: .
j_call: TRBJ2-1
clone_size: once
cdr3_nt: TGCGCCAGCAGCCAAGATGGGCACGAGAAGTACAATGAGCAGTTCTTC
cdr3_aa: CASSQDGHEKYNEQFF

v_call: TRBV18
d_call: .
j_call: TRBJ2-3
clone_size: .
cdr3_nt: TGTGCCAGCTCACCGGCGAGCAAGTCTAGCACAGATACGCAGTATTTT
cdr3_aa: CASSPASKSSTDTQYF

v_call: TRBV10-3
d_call: TRBD1
j_call: TRBJ1-1
clone_size: .
cdr3_nt: TGTGCCACCGGGACAGGGGACACTGAAGCTTTCTTT
cdr3_aa: CATGTGDTEAFF

v_call: TRBV7-9
d_call: TRBD1
j_call: TRBJ2-7
clone_size: once
cdr3_nt: TGTGCCAGCAGCGTCCGGGACAGGGTCCCCTACGAGCAGTACTTC
cdr3_aa: CASSVRDRVPYEQYF

v_call: TRBV12-3/TRBV12-4
d_call: .
j_call: TRBJ2-1
clone_size: once
cdr3_nt: TGTGCCAGCTTCCGGACAGCCTACAATGAGCAGTTCTTC
cdr3_aa: CASFRTAYNEQFF

v_call: TRBV7-2
d_call: .
j_call: TRBJ2-7
clone_size: few
cdr3_nt: TGTGCCAGCAGCTACGACAGCTCCTACGAGCAGTACTTC
cdr3_aa: CASSYDSSYEQYF

v_call: TRBV3-1/TRBV3-2
d_call: .
j_call: TRBJ1-6
clone_size: .
cdr3_nt: TGTGCCAGCAGCCAAGATGGAGGAGACATTCTTCTCCACTTT
cdr3_aa: CASSQDGGDILLHF

v_call: TRBV2
d_call: TRBD1
j_call: TRBJ1-2
clone_size: once
cdr3_nt: TGTGCCAGCAGTTATACAGGGGAAGATGGCTACACCTTC
cdr3_aa: CASSYTGEDGYTF

v_call: TRBV6-5
d_call: TRBD1
j_call: TRBJ1-2
clone_size: .
cdr3_nt: TGTGCCAGCAGCGTTTCGGGACAGTCCTATGGCTACACCTTC
cdr3_aa: CASSVSGQSYGYTF

v_call: TRBV7-2
d_call: .
j_call: TRBJ1-3
clone_size: .
cdr3_nt: TGTGCCAGCAGCTTAGCTGGGGGGACGGGCTCTGGAAACACCATATATTTT
cdr3_aa: CASSLAGGTGSGNTIYF

v_call: TRBV28
d_call: .
j_call: TRBJ1-3
clone_size: .
cdr3_nt: TGTGCCAGCGTACAGGGTGGTGGAAACACCATATATTTT
cdr3_aa: CASVQGGGNTIYF

v_call: TRBV7-8
d_call: TRBD2
j_call: TRBJ2-7
clone_size: .
cdr3_nt: TGTGCCAGCAGCTTAGCTTCTAGCGGAAGCTACGAGCAGTACTTC
cdr3_aa: CASSLASSGSYEQYF

v_call: TRBV9
d_call: .
j_call: TRBJ2-5
clone_size: .
cdr3_nt: TGTGCCAGCGGAGGGGACAGTCAAGAGACCCAGTACTTC
cdr3_aa: CASGGDSQETQYF

v_call: TRBV24-1
d_call: .
j_call: TRBJ2-5
clone_size: .
cdr3_nt: TGTGCCACCAGTGATCAGGGCCAAGAGACCCAGTACTTC
cdr3_aa: CATSDQGQETQYF

v_call: TRBV27
d_call: TRBD2
j_call: TRBJ2-7
clone_size: once
cdr3_nt: TGTGCCAGCAGCCCTACTAGCGGGGATTTCGAGGAGCAGTACTTC
cdr3_aa: CASSPTSGDFEEQYF

v_call: TRBV4-3
d_call: .
j_call: TRBJ1-2
clone_size: .
cdr3_nt: TGCGCCAGCAGCCAAGATGACCACAGGAACCTCGGATATGGCTACACCTTC
cdr3_aa: CASSQDDHRNLGYGYTF

v_call: TRBV28
d_call: TRBD2
j_call: TRBJ2-7
clone_size: .
cdr3_nt: TGTGCCAGCAGTTTTCAGGGACTAGGTATTTACGAGCAGTACTTC
cdr3_aa: CASSFQGLGIYEQYF

v_call: TRBV4-1
d_call: .
j_call: TRBJ2-7
clone_size: .
cdr3_nt: TGCGCCAGCAGCCAAGAGGGTAACTCCCCCTCCTACGAGCAGTACTTC
cdr3_aa: CASSQEGNSPSYEQYF

v_call: TRBV19
d_call: TRBD1
j_call: TRBJ1-2
clone_size: .
cdr3_nt: TGTGCCAGTCGAGACAGGGTAGGGGACTATGGCTACACCTTC
cdr3_aa: CASRDRVGDYGYTF

v_call: TRBV28
d_call: .
j_call: TRBJ1-4
clone_size: .
cdr3_nt: TGTGCCAGCAGTTTCTGGGACCTTTCAACTAATGAAAAACTGTTTTTT
cdr3_aa: CASSFWDLSTNEKLFF

v_call: TRBV28
d_call: .
j_call: TRBJ2-1
clone_size: .
cdr3_nt: TGTGCCAGCAGTTTACTCGATGAGCAGTTCTTC
cdr3_aa: CASSLLDEQFF

v_call: TRBV27
d_call: .
j_call: TRBJ2-2
clone_size: .
cdr3_nt: TGTGCCAGCAGCCCCAATTTTCGCGAAGGTGGCGGGGAGCTGTTTTTT
cdr3_aa: CASSPNFREGGGELFF

v_call: TRBV5-6
d_call: TRBD1
j_call: TRBJ1-5
clone_size: few
cdr3_nt: TGTGCCAGCAGCTTGCGACACAGGGGGCGTATAAATCAGCCCCAGCATTTT
cdr3_aa: CASSLRHRGRINQPQHF

v_call: TRBV5-1
d_call: .
j_call: TRBJ1-6
clone_size: once
cdr3_nt: TGCGCCAGCAGCTTGGAAGGCGGCGTGAATTCACCCCTCCACTTT
cdr3_aa: CASSLEGGVNSPLHF

v_call: TRBV7-9
d_call: .
j_call: TRBJ2-2
clone_size: .
cdr3_nt: TGTGCCAGCAGCCATCAGCTTACCGGGGAGCTGTTTTTT
cdr3_aa: CASSHQLTGELFF

v_call: TRBV13
d_call: .
j_call: TRBJ2-5
clone_size: .
cdr3_nt: TGTGCCAGCAGCTTGTTTGGCCTACGGGACGAAGAGACCCAGTACTTC
cdr3_aa: CASSLFGLRDEETQYF

v_call: TRBV3-1/TRBV3-2
d_call: .
j_call: TRBJ2-1
clone_size: few
cdr3_nt: TGTGCCAGCAGCCAACTCTACAATGAGCAGTTCTTC
cdr3_aa: CASSQLYNEQFF

v_call: TRBV4-2
d_call: .
j_call: TRBJ1-1
clone_size: .
cdr3_nt: TGTGCCAGCAGCCAAGATTACCAGGGGAACACTGAAGCTTTCTTT
cdr3_aa: CASSQDYQGNTEAFF

v_call: TRBV7-9
d_call: .
j_call: TRBJ1-2
clone_size: .
cdr3_nt: TGTGCCAGCAGCTTAGCGCTTAGCATCTATGGCTACACCTTC
cdr3_aa: CASSLALSIYGYTF

v_call: TRBV7-2
d_call: TRBD1
j_call: TRBJ2-2
clone_size: .
cdr3_nt: TGTGCCAGCAGCCCAATGGACAGGGGGAGGACCGGGGAGCTGTTTTTT
cdr3_aa: CASSPMDRGRTGELFF

v_call: TRBV5-4
d_call: .
j_call: TRBJ1-6
clone_size: .
cdr3_nt: TGTGCCAGCAGCTTCCAGGGATCCGCACCCCTCCACTTT
cdr3_aa: CASSFQGSAPLHF

v_call: TRBV28
d_call: TRBD1
j_call: TRBJ1-5
clone_size: .
cdr3_nt: TGTGCCAGCAGCGAAATAGGGACAGGGGGCAATCAGCCCCAGCATTTT
cdr3_aa: CASSEIGTGGNQPQHF

v_call: TRBV11-2
d_call: TRBD1
j_call: TRBJ1-3
clone_size: .
cdr3_nt: TGTGCCAGCAGCTTCCGGGGACAGCACTCTGGAAACACCATATATTTT
cdr3_aa: CASSFRGQHSGNTIYF

v_call: TRBV27
d_call: TRBD1
j_call: TRBJ2-3
clone_size: .
cdr3_nt: TGTGCCAGCAGAGGGACAGGGGGGGATACGCAGTATTTT
cdr3_aa: CASRGTGGDTQYF

v_call: TRBV3-1/TRBV3-2
d_call: .
j_call: TRBJ2-7
clone_size: .
cdr3_nt: TGTGCCAGCAGCCATCTTCACTACGAGCAGTACTTC
cdr3_aa: CASSHLHYEQYF

v_call: TRBV7-8
d_call: .
j_call: TRBJ1-3
clone_size: .
cdr3_nt: TGTGCCAGCAGCTTATGGGGGGCCAGGGGAAACACCATATATTTT
cdr3_aa: CASSLWGARGNTIYF

v_call: TRBV5-1
d_call: .
j_call: TRBJ2-1
clone_size: .
cdr3_nt: TGCGCCAGCAGCGCGTTAAACAATGAGCAGTTCTTC
cdr3_aa: CASSALNNEQFF

v_call: TRBV4-1
d_call: TRBD2
j_call: TRBJ2-3
clone_size: .
cdr3_nt: TGCGCCAGCAGCCAAATAGCGGGGGGGTCTAGCACAGATACGCAGTATTTT
cdr3_aa: CASSQIAGGSSTDTQYF

v_call: TRBV25-1
d_call: .
j_call: TRBJ2-5
clone_size: .
cdr3_nt: TGTGCCAGCAGTGAAGACCTTACACAAGAGACCCAGTACTTC
cdr3_aa: CASSEDLTQETQYF

v_call: TRBV7-2
d_call: .
j_call: TRBJ1-4
clone_size: .
cdr3_nt: TGTGCCAGCCGACTTAACGGGGGCGAAAAACTGTTTTTT
cdr3_aa: CASRLNGGEKLFF